The source of this T cell receptor beta chain is a study of blood T cell repertoires in COVID-19 (dated by TCRdb to 2018 to 2020). Regarding the complete study: Collaborator samples came from the United States, Italy and Spain and covered acute and convalescent phases of COVID-19. The prospective study material was composed of cDNA or gDNA derived from T cells, B-cell-depleted T cells, or PBMCs. The dataset comprised deeply sampled blood TCRbeta repertoires from subjects exposed to, actively infected with, or recovered from COVID-19. The repertoires were released in a freely available public database intended as a resource for research on the immune response to SARS-CoV-2. Samples were obtained from the ongoing ImmuneRACE study (first 160 participants) and from roughly 1,300 subjects provided by 6 global collaborators. Nearly every sample came with metadata listing a de-identified subject ID, COVID-19 status, age in years and sex. Where available, HLA class I and class II types were taken from metadata supplied by the sample provider and were not determined by assay-based typing.

Each collaborating institution followed its own protocols to collect whole blood in K2EDTA tubes. Collaborator samples were shipped for TCRbeta analysis as frozen whole blood, isolated PBMCs, or DNA extracted from either sample type. Points the paper makes about the study in general: The quantity of clinical and demographic metadata differed by source and by participant and was supplied without curation.

V is cut by 2 bases and J by 4 bases, and the space between the germline ends is 11 bases. The germline V gene supplies CDR1 MNHNS and CDR2 SASEGT. The CDR3 sequence holds 14 residues, the cysteine and phenylalanine included. Just the 42-base CDR3 DNA is kept, in frame starting at base 1. The immunoSEQ Assay, a bias-controlled multiplex PCR, was used to amplify TCRbeta CDR3 regions from genomic DNA. In the original analysis: The number of nucleated cells in each sample was estimated from the amplification of reference gene primers within the assay. To quantify the absolute abundance of each unique TCRbeta CDR3 rearrangement, sequence reads were collapsed and filtered. For each sample, productive Simpson clonality was calculated by taking the square root of Simpson's diversity index across productive rearrangements. TCRdb took this table from immuneACCESS and kept in-frame rearrangements with V and J called. Such tables lack part of the clones; where checked against another copy, unresolved V genes explain under half of the gap, and the rest is unexplained. The V and J calls and clone size are taken from that table; D and trimming were inferred from the DNA. The sample contains roughly 150,000 clones, 80% to 90% of them found a single time. The top ten clonotypes cover more than 14% of the sample.

For this clone: Its antigen has not been determined. Base qualities were left out, and no much larger clone turns up one base away.

The source is a woman aged 40-49 years with acute or convalescent COVID-19. The sample was peripheral blood. In this chain, TRBV6-1 is recombined with TRBJ1-2; TRBD1 is possibly the D segment (5 matching bases). The CDR3 region has the sequence CASSERGAFYGYTF. Here is the DNA: TGTGCCAGCAGTGAACGTGGGGCCTTCTATGGCTACACCTTC.